This T cell receptor beta chain originates from a study of shared clonotypes between healthy human individuals (dated by TCRdb to the early 2020s). As for the study more broadly: A couple of women and a few men aged 18 to 49 years were included in the cohort. Leukapheresis yielded between about 0.9 and 9 billion PBMCs per donor. For each donor, CD4 naive and CD4 memory were each given three plates, CD8 naive was given two plates, and CD8 memory was given one plate. Blood TCR repertoires of five healthy adults were deeply sequenced to estimate repertoire size and the extent of clonotype sharing between individuals. To increase sequencing depth and limit assay-specific biases, different laboratories used diverse techniques to prepare libraries and sequence TCR repertoires.

The investigation overall reported the following: The genetic and exposure-history diversity represented was limited by the small number of donors. Pairwise subsampling indicated that sequencing depth was expected to affect the degree of clonotype sharing among donors. Sampling was restricted to blood, and TCR repertoires in tissue are likely to differ from TCR repertoires in blood. Rarefaction of sorted-subset datasets indicated incomplete sequencing despite the large sequencing depth. Across a handful of donors, approximately 4.9% of naive CD4, more than 3% of naive CD8, around 2.5% of memory CD4, and around 0.4% of memory CD8 clonotypes were shared. Naive subsets generally had larger estimated clonotype richness than memory subsets. Compared with non-shared clonotypes, the clonotypes found in all four sorted-subset donors had higher generation probabilities.

Healthy HIV-negative adults with no recently reported acute infections or vaccinations were included as donors. All donors were Caucasian adults living in Nashville, Tennessee, USA. Magnetic negative selection was used to enrich CD4+ T cells, after which naive cells were positively selected on CD45RA and the negative fraction became the memory subset. After blood collection by leukapheresis, PBMCs were isolated using Ficoll-Histopaque density gradient centrifugation and then cryopreserved in the vapor phase of liquid nitrogen. Analytical flow cytometry was used to check the purity and quantity of every magnetically sorted T cell population. Genomic DNA was isolated from each sorted fraction and quantified by UV absorbance on a Nanodrop 2000c. On this clone: Which antigen it targets is not known. No much larger clone is present one base from it, and per-base qualities are unavailable.

Cut back by 1 base and 12 bases, the V and J ends lie 13 bases apart. CDR1 and CDR2 were assigned from the germline V gene (reference sequence) as SEHNR and FQNEAQ. Its CDR3 holds 13 amino acids, cysteine through phenylalanine. This entry keeps only the CDR3 DNA: 39 bases, framed from base 1. TCR CDR3 regions were amplified from genomic DNA by multiplex PCR using the deep immunoSEQ assay. Genomic DNA extracted from each cell subset was distributed evenly over all wells of several immunoSEQ 96-well plates, and each plate served as one replicate. For sorted subsets, 200 to 250 ng of genomic DNA, equivalent to some 30,000 T cell genomes, went into each replicate PCR. Purified libraries were quantified with a Qubit 3.0 fluorometer, sized on a Bioanalyzer 2100, and re-quantified with the KAPA Library Quantification kit. A separate single-read 150-cycle Illumina NextSeq 550 flow cell was used to sequence each immunoSEQ 96-well plate. Per the original workflow: Because only junctional sequences without quality scores were contained in the immunoSEQ output, filtering matching that applied to full-length reads could not be performed. To assign V/J genes and CDR3, sequences were annotated against IMGT germline references using PyIR, a Python wrapper for IgBLAST v1.9. Reads with weak V/J assignments (E-value above 1e-6), missing CDR3, stop codons, out-of-frame junctions, or ambiguous translated residues were removed. V3J clonotypes were defined as sequences sharing an identical inferred V gene, J gene, and CDR3 amino acid sequence. Percentage overlap between repertoires was computed as shared unique clonotypes divided by the size of the smaller repertoire. Three approaches were used to assess repertoire richness: RTK rarefaction, the Chao1 estimator, and Recon v2.1 estimates of unobserved clonotypes. OLGA was used to compute generation probabilities for all TCRbeta clonotypes that the gDNA method yielded from several donors. TCRdb retrieved this table from immuneACCESS and kept in-frame rearrangements only. Not all clones are present; in checked studies, unresolved V genes account for under half, and no reason is known for the remainder. V and J calls and clone size are as listed in that table; D and trimming were resolved from the DNA. The sample contains about 2.4 million clones, over 85% of them found a single time. Of the sample, more than 0.35% falls within the top ten clones.

This chain joins TRBV7-9 to TRBJ2-1, with the D gene not confidently named. Sequencing was carried out using naive CD4+ T cells from PBMCs. Read against the paper, the sample's cell subset or site label means: CD45RA+ positively selected. The sequence derives from a man between 18 and 35 years old in good health. Some clones in this sample may be carry-over from other donors' samples. This receptor carries the CDR3 CASSLEKVLGQFF. The sequence in DNA is TGTGCCAGCAGCTTAGAAAAAGTGTTGGGGCAGTTCTTC.